This T cell receptor (beta chain) was sequenced for a study of shared clonotypes between healthy human individuals. Selected positively for CCR7 and CD45RO-negative, naive CD8 cells excluded terminally differentiated effector memory CD45RA+ cells. In the case of this clone: The antigen remains undetermined.

General study findings and limits: Having only a few donors restricted how much genetic and exposure-history diversity was captured. Rarefaction revealed incomplete sorted-subset sequencing despite large depth.

The germline V gene encodes CDR1 MNHNS and CDR2 SASEGT. The CDR3 consists of 15 residues. V lost 2 bases and J 6 bases, leaving 17 bases between the germline ends. Execution of the assay was at deep level. TCRdb's copy holds only in-frame clones and misses some; the assay was immunoSEQ multiplex PCR. The table includes roughly 570,000 clones, roughly 98% detected once. This sequence originates from a man aged 30 to 39 in good health. Input material: naive CD8+ T cells sorted from blood. The chain combines TRBV6-1 with TRBJ2-7; tentatively, D is TRBD1 (6 bases). CDR3 sequence reads: CASSEIPTTGSEQYF. CDR3 in DNA: TGTGCCAGCAGTGAAATTCCGACAACAGGGAGCGAGCAGTACTTC.